This entry lists 2 T cell receptor beta chains sequenced from one sample in a study of human T cells and chemical hapten exposure. The time point was: pre-sensitization, week 0. Treatment denoted: therapeutic diphenylcyclopropenone sensitization with weekly scalp DPC. In TCRdb, the RACE reads were re-called with MiXCR into one record per CDR3 protein. The sample carries fewer than 50,000 distinct CDR3 sequences, 7.5% to 8% recorded once. This material consisted of whole blood, taken in connection with sensitization to the hapten diphenylcyclopropenone (DPC). These receptors originate from a woman aged 45-59 years with alopecia areata. Some clones in this sample may be carry-over from other donors' samples.

This clonotype was seen repeatedly, ten times or more. The V and J genes are TRBV11-2 and TRBJ2-4; D ambiguous. V was trimmed by 1 base and J by 8 bases, leaving 12 bases between them. The germline V gene has CDR1 SGHAT and CDR2 FQNNGV. The CDR3 consists of 14 residues. The CDR3 DNA sequence: TGTGCCAGCAGCTTAGTGGGAAATCGAGACATTCAGTACTTC. The encoded protein is CASSLVGNRDIQYF. The full variable domain, in which reference TRBV11-2 and TRBJ2-4 provide the parts outside the CDR3, is EAGVAQSPRYKIIEKRQSVAFWCNPISGHATLYWYQQILGQGPKLLIQFQNNGVVDDSQLPKDRFSAERLKGVDSTLKIQPAKLEDSAVYLCASSLVGNRDIQYFGAGTRLSVL.

The CDR3 loop is CASSLPGQETQYF. The CDR3 coding sequence is TGTGCCAGCAGCTTACCGGGCCAAGAGACCCAGTACTTC. The V call is TRBV7-2, the J call TRBJ2-5; the D is unclear. This CDR3 is 13 amino acids long. Deletions cut 2 bases from V and 1 base from J, with 5 bases between. Germline V gene sequence: CDR1 SGHTA, CDR2 FQGNSA.